This passage covers 26 T cell receptor beta chains from one sample sequenced in a study of identifying expanded T cells in peripheral blood. TCRdb's table, derived via immunoSEQ multiplex PCR, lists solely in-frame clones and lacks some. The repertoire consists of tens of thousands of clones, with 84% occurring once and the leading ten covering around a fifth. The sequencing sample was made of blood. Source of these receptors: a person aged 18 to 75 in good health.

The chain joins TRBV7-3 to TRBJ1-2, with TRBD1 matching 7 bases. The CDR3 totals 16 residues. With V trimmed by 5 bases and J by 4 bases, 13 bases remained unmatched. Germline V CDR1 and CDR2: SGHTA, FQGTGA. The CDR3 here is CASSPRGTDESYGYTF. The CDR3 DNA reads as TGTGCCAGCAGCCCCAGGGGGACTGACGAGTCCTATGGCTACACCTTC. Together with reference TRBV7-3 and TRBJ1-2, the CDR3 gives the full variable domain: GAGVSQTPSNKVTEKGKYVELRCDPISGHTALYWYRQSLGQGPEFLIYFQGTGAADDSGLPNDRFFAVRPEGSVSTLKIQRTERGDSAVYLCASSPRGTDESYGYTFGSGTRLTVV.

V is TRBV7-3 and J is TRBJ2-2, with D possibly TRBD1 on 6 matching bases. The CDR3 has 15 amino acids. The ends were cut back, 1 base at V and 4 bases at J, with 10 bases in the middle. Germline V gives CDR1 SGHTA, CDR2 FQGTGA. CDR3 nucleotides: TGTGCCAGCAGCTTAAACCAGGGGCGCACCGGGGAGCTGTTTTTT. Translating gives CASSLNQGRTGELFF.

This chain links TRBV6-5 with TRBJ2-2; 7 bases match TRBD2. CDR1 is MNHEY and CDR2 is SVGAGI in the germline V gene. The CDR3 runs 16 residues. V trimming: 2 bases; J trimming: 1 base; junction bases outside the gene matches: 4. The DNA for the CDR3 is TGTGCCAGCAGTTACGACCTAGCGGTGAACACCGGGGAGCTGTTTTTT. Protein sequence: CASSYDLAVNTGELFF.

This clone showed up just a few times. The chain is built from TRBV7-2 and TRBJ1-3; D possibly corresponds to TRBD1 (5 bases). CDR1 is SGHTA and CDR2 is FQGNSA in the germline V gene. V was shortened by 8 bases and J by 2 bases, with 22 bases between the two germline ends. This CDR3 region has 17 residues. CDR3 sequence: CASGGVERRVTGNTIYF. The DNA for the CDR3 is TGTGCCAGCGGGGGTGTCGAGAGGAGGGTTACTGGAAACACCATATATTTT.

The chain couples TRBV6-1 to TRBJ2-7; 7 nucleotides match TRBD1. The J segment lost 3 bases and the V segment lost 6 bases, leaving 2 bases of the junction unmatched. CDR1 MNHNS and CDR2 SASEGT come from the germline V gene. This CDR3 spans 12 amino acids. CDR3 region: CASSRTGYEQYF. Here the CDR3 DNA reads TGTGCCAGCAGCCGGACAGGCTACGAGCAGTACTTC.

The genes are TRBV4-2 and TRBJ1-1; TRBD1 is a possible D gene (6 bases). The CDR3 covers 14 residues. CDR1 and CDR2 (germline): LGHNA, YNFKEQ. Trimming removed 8 bases at V and 4 bases at J, with 17 bases between. The CDR3 DNA reads TGTGCCAGCGACCCCAGGGGTGAGGCCACTGAAGCTTTCTTT. This sequence encodes CASDPRGEATEAFF.

The V call is TRBV25-1, the J call TRBJ2-3; D might be TRBD2 (7 bases). The CDR3 is 15 amino acids. V lost 5 bases and J lost 4, with 16 bases in between. Germline CDR1 reads MGHDK; CDR2 reads SYGVNS. The CDR3 reads CASSQVGGGADTQYF. CDR3 nucleotides: TGTGCCAGCAGTCAAGTGGGAGGGGGAGCAGATACGCAGTATTTT.

The chain carries TRBV14 and TRBJ2-7, with D tentatively TRBD1 (6 bases). Germline V lookup: CDR1 SGHDN, CDR2 FVKESK. The length of the CDR3 is 16 residues. Deletions cut 3 bases from V and 6 bases from J, with 21 bases between. CDR3 sequence reads: CASSQRQGIIGGEQYF. Here the CDR3 DNA reads TGTGCCAGCAGCCAGAGGCAGGGGATAATAGGAGGCGAGCAGTACTTC.

CDR3 protein: CSVEDPNSSGNTIYF. For the CDR3, the DNA is TGCAGCGTTGAAGATCCTAACAGCTCTGGAAACACCATATATTTT. The V gene is TRBV29-1, the J gene TRBJ1-3; no clear D gene. Looked up from germline, CDR1 is SQVTM and CDR2 is ANQGSEA. V shed 0 bases and J shed 0 bases, with 9 bases lying between them. The CDR3 contains 15 residues.

The J gene is TRBJ2-5, the V gene TRBV10-3; possibly TRBD2 for D (6 bases). There are 13 residues in the CDR3. V lost 5 bases to trimming and J lost 3 bases, with 10 bases between them. Germline CDR1 reads ENHRY; CDR2 reads SYGVKD. In DNA form, the CDR3 reads TGTGCCATCAGTCAGACTAGAGAAGAGACCCAGTACTTC. Protein product: CAISQTREETQYF.

The chain links TRBV27 to TRBJ2-1, with D tentatively TRBD1 (6 bases). The CDR3 extends over 16 amino acids. In germline, CDR1 is MNHEY, CDR2 SMNVEV (reference sequence). Between the trimmed V and J ends, which lost 8 bases and 3 bases, there was a span of 20 bases. Here the CDR3 DNA reads TGTGCCAGCTTGCCGGGACAACCAACCGGCTACAATGAGCAGTTCTTC. Protein product: CASLPGQPTGYNEQFF.

In regard to this clone: The junction does not match germline at one end; this may be a read error. V gene TRBV28 combines with J gene TRBJ2-7; 12 bases fit TRBD2. The CDR3 runs 12 residues. Germline CDR1 reads MDHEN; CDR2 reads SYDVKM. The CDR3 DNA follows: TGTGCCAGCTCCCCCCGGACTAGCGGGGCGACTTTC. The encoded protein is CASSPRTSGATF. The variable domain in full, with the rest retrieved from reference TRBV28 and TRBJ2-7, is DVKVTQSSRYLVKRTGEKVFLECVQDMDHENMFWYRQDPGLGLRLIYFSYDVKMKEKGDIPEGYSVSREKKERFSLILESASTNQTSMYLCASSPRTSGATFGPGTRLTVT.

The rearrangement joins TRBV29-1 to TRBJ1-2; TRBD1 aligns across 8 bases. The CDR3 extends over 13 amino acids. The V gene's germline CDR1 is SQVTM and CDR2 ANQGSEA. J lost 7 bases, V lost 6 bases, and 10 bases had no gene match. CDR3 nucleotides: TGCAGCGTAAGGCCGGGACAGGAAAGTGGCTACACCTTC. Translating it yields CSVRPGQESGYTF. Filled out from reference TRBV29-1 and TRBJ1-2, the complete variable domain reads SAVISQKPSRDICQRGTSLTIQCQVDSQVTMMFWYRQQPGQSLTLIATANQGSEATYESGFVIDKFPISRPNLTFSTLTVSNMSPEDSSIYLCSVRPGQESGYTFGSGTRLTVV.

The count of this clone is one. This chain joins TRBV19 and TRBJ2-7, with 11 nucleotides matching TRBD2. Per germline, CDR1 LNHDA and CDR2 SQIVND (reference sequence). V trimming: 10 bases; J trimming: 0 bases; junction bases outside the gene matches: 5. This CDR3 spans 14 amino acids. Here the CDR3 DNA reads TGTGCCACCTCGACTAGCGGGACCTCCTACGAGCAGTACTTC. This sequence encodes CATSTSGTSYEQYF. Combining the CDR3 with reference TRBV19 and TRBJ2-7 gives the whole variable domain DGGITQSPKYLFRKEGQNVTLSCEQNLNHDAMYWYRQDPGQGLRLIYYSQIVNDFQKGDIAEGYSVSREKKESFPLTVTSAQKNPTAFYLCATSTSGTSYEQYFGPGTRLTVT.

This rearrangement joins TRBV7-9 to TRBJ2-7; D is undetermined. V was clipped by 2 bases and J by 3 bases, with 8 bases between them. Germline V gives CDR1 SEHNR, CDR2 FQNEAQ (reference sequence). This CDR3 contains 13 residues. The CDR3 bases are TGTGCCAGCAGCTTAAATTTCATCTACGAGCAGTACTTC. Translation: CASSLNFIYEQYF.

The rearrangement uses TRBV19 and TRBJ2-7; 8 nucleotides align to TRBD1. This CDR3 region has 15 residues. The germline CDR1 and CDR2 sequences are LNHDA and SQIVND (reference sequence). The trim removed 6 bases at V and 3 bases at J, leaving 10 bases unmatched. Here the CDR3 DNA reads TGTGCCAGTAGCTCGGCCGGGACAGGTCTCTACGAGCAGTACTTC. This encodes CASSSAGTGLYEQYF.

CDR3: CASSFRARTWGTDDADTREHQYF. In DNA, the CDR3 is TGTGCCAGCAGCTTTCGGGCGAGGACGTGGGGGACGGACGACGCTGACACACGGGAGCACCAGTATTTT. J is TRBJ2-3 and V is TRBV13, with a tentative D call TRBD2 (6 bases). The CDR3 contains 23 residues. From germline, CDR1 is PRHDT and CDR2 FYEKMQ (reference sequence). The V end was cut by 3 bases, the J end by 12 bases, with 46 bases between.

This clone appeared a few times. V is TRBV5-6 and J is TRBJ2-1; 7 bases line up with TRBD1. The length of the CDR3 is 15 residues. J gave up 2 bases and V 0 bases, and 2 bases lay outside the gene matches. The germline gives CDR1 SGHDT, CDR2 YYEEEE. DNA of the CDR3: TGTGCCAGCAGCTTGGACAGGGGACCCTACAATGAGCAGTTCTTC. This codes for CASSLDRGPYNEQFF.

V gene TRBV19 combines with J gene TRBJ2-6; perhaps TRBD2 as D (5 bases). V gave up 6 bases and J gave up 2 bases, with 17 bases separating them. Germline CDR1 LNHDA, CDR2 SQIVND (reference sequence). This CDR3 contains 17 residues. The CDR3 DNA is TGTGCCAGTAGCCCCGATGCGTCCGGGACTGGGGCCAACGTCCTGACTTTC. It encodes CASSPDASGTGANVLTF.

J is TRBJ2-5 and V is TRBV25-1, with unresolved D. The CDR3 contains 13 residues. V dropped 0 bases and J dropped 5 bases, with 7 bases sitting between them. CDR1 and CDR2 from the germline V gene are MGHDK and SYGVNS. The CDR3 nucleotides are TGTGCCAGCAGTGAATATGACCCCGAGACCCAGTACTTC. This gives the protein CASSEYDPETQYF.

This rearrangement joins TRBV28 to TRBJ1-5; tentatively, D is TRBD1 (6 bases). The V gene's germline CDR1 is MDHEN and CDR2 SYDVKM. The CDR3 is made up of 14 amino acids. V was cut by 5 bases and J by 6 bases, with 14 bases left in between. The CDR3 bases are TGTGCCAGCAGTCCTCGCGCAGGGGCTCAGCCCCAGCATTTT. Translating it yields CASSPRAGAQPQHF. The variable domain in full, completed from reference TRBV28 and TRBJ1-5, reads DVKVTQSSRYLVKRTGEKVFLECVQDMDHENMFWYRQDPGLGLRLIYFSYDVKMKEKGDIPEGYSVSREKKERFSLILESASTNQTSMYLCASSPRAGAQPQHFGDGTRLSIL.

The rearrangement uses TRBV30 and TRBJ2-7; TRBD1 aligns across 9 bases. Per the germline V gene, CDR1 is GTSNPN and CDR2 is SVGIG (reference sequence). The CDR3 has 16 amino acids. V trimming: 2 bases; J trimming: 2 bases; junction bases outside the gene matches: 10. The CDR3 nucleotides are TGTGCCTGGAGTTCGGGACAGGGAGATAAACCCTACGAGCAGTACTTC. Its translation: CAWSSGQGDKPYEQYF.

V is TRBV7-3 and J is TRBJ2-1; D is undetermined. In germline, CDR1 is SGHTA, CDR2 FQGTGA. V was trimmed by 5 bases and J by 2 bases, leaving 13 bases between them. The CDR3 contains 15 residues. CDR3 nucleotides: TGTGCCAGCAGCCCGAACCAACCTCCCTACAATGAGCAGTTCTTC. Residues: CASSPNQPPYNEQFF.

This rearrangement joins TRBV19 to TRBJ1-4; unclear D gene. The CDR3 is made up of 15 amino acids. Germline V gene data show CDR1 as LNHDA and CDR2 as SQIVND (reference sequence). The ends were cut back, 3 bases at V and 7 bases at J, with 15 bases in the middle. CDR3 sequence: CASSISRGVGEKLFF. In DNA, the CDR3 is TGTGCCAGTAGTATCTCCCGTGGAGTTGGTGAAAAACTGTTTTTT.

A few counts support this clone. The gene calls are TRBV5-4 and TRBJ2-2, with D possibly matching TRBD1 (6 bases). Looked up from germline, CDR1 is SGHNT and CDR2 is YYREEE (reference sequence). The V gene lost 4 bases and the J gene lost 6 bases, with 10 bases spanning the gap. The CDR3 extends over 13 amino acids. The CDR3 region is CASSPRQAGELFF. The CDR3 DNA follows: TGTGCCAGCAGCCCTCGACAGGCCGGGGAGCTGTTTTTT. Full variable domain (rest looked up from reference TRBV5-4 and TRBJ2-2): ETGVTQSPTHLIKTRGQQVTLRCSSQSGHNTVSWYQQALGQGPQFIFQYYREEENGRGNFPPRFSGLQFPNYSSELNVNALELDDSALYLCASSPRQAGELFFGEGSRLTVL.

The genes are TRBV9 and TRBJ2-5; the D gene is possibly TRBD1 (7 bases). Germline CDR1 and CDR2: SGDLS and YYNGEE. Trimming left V 1 base short and J 5 bases short, with 15 bases between. The CDR3 sequence is 15 residues long. In DNA, the CDR3 is TGTGCCAGCAGCGTAACCGGACTACAGGGGGAGACCCAGTACTTC. It encodes CASSVTGLQGETQYF.